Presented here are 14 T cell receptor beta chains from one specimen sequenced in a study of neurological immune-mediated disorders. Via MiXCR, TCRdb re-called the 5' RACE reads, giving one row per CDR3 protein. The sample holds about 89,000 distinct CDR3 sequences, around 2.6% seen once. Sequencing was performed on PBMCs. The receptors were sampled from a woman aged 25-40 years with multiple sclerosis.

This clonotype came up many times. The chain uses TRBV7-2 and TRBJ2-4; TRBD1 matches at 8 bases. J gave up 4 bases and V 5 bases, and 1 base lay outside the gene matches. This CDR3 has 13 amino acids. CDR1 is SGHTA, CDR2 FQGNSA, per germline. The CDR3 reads CASSRDRKNIQYF. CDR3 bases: TGTGCCAGCAGCAGGGACAGGAAAAACATTCAGTACTTC.

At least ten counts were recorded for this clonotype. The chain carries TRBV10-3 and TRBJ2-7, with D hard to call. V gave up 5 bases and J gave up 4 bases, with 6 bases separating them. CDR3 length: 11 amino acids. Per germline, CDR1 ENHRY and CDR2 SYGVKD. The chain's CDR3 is CAISSGYEQYF. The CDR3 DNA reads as TGTGCCATCAGTTCGGGTTACGAGCAGTACTTC.

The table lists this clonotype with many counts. CDR3 residues: CSARSAYNEQFF. Written as DNA, the CDR3 is TGCAGTGCTAGGAGCGCATACAATGAGCAGTTCTTC. The genes are TRBV20-1 and TRBJ2-1; D remains ambiguous. The V and J ends lost 3 bases and 4 bases respectively, with 7 bases between them. CDR3 length: 12 residues. Germline values: CDR1 DFQATT, CDR2 SNEGSKA (reference sequence).

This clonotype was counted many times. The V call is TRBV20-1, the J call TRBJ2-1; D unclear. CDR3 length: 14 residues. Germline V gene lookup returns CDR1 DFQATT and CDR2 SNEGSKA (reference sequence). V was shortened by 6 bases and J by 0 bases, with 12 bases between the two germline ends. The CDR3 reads CSATSLSSYNEQFF. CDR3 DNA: TGCAGTGCGACCTCTTTAAGCTCCTACAATGAGCAGTTCTTC.

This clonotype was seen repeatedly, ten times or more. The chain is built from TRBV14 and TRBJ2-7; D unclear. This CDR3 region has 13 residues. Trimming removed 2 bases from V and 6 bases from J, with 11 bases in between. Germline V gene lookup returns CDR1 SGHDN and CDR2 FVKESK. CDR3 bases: TGTGCCAGCAGCCAACAACGGCGGAGCGAGCAGTACTTC. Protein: CASSQQRRSEQYF.

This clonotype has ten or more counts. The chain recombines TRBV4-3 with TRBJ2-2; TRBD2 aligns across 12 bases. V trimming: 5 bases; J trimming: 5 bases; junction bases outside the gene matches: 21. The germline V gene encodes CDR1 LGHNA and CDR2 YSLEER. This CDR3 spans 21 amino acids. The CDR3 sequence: CASSYIVRTFGLAGGTGELFF. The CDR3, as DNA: TGCGCCAGCAGCTACATCGTGCGAACCTTTGGTCTAGCGGGAGGGACCGGGGAGCTGTTTTTT.

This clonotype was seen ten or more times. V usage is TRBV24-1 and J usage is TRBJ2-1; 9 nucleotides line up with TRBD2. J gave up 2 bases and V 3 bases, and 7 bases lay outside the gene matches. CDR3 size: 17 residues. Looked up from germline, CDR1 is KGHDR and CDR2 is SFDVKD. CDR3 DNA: TGTGCCACCAGTGATGGAATTAGCGGGAGAACCTACAATGAGCAGTTCTTC. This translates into CATSDGISGRTYNEQFF.

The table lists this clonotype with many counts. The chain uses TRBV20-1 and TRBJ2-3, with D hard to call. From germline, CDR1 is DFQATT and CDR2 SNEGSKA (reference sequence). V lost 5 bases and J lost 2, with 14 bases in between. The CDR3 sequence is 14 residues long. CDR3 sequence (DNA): TGCAGTGCTTACGACCGACATACCACAGATACGCAGTATTTT. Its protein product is CSAYDRHTTDTQYF.

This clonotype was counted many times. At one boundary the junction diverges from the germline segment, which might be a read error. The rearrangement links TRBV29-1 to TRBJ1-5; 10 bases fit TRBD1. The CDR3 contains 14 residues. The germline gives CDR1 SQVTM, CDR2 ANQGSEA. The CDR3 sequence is CSVVETGGNQPQHF. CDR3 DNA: TGCAGCGTTGTGGAGACAGGGGGCAACCAGCCCCAGCATTTT.

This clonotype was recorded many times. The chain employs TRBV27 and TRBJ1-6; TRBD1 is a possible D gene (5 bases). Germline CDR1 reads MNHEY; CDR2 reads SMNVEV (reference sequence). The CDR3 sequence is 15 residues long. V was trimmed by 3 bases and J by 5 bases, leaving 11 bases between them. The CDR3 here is CASSLAGGHNSPLHF. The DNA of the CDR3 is TGTGCCAGCAGTTTGGCGGGGGGACATAATTCACCCCTCCACTTT.

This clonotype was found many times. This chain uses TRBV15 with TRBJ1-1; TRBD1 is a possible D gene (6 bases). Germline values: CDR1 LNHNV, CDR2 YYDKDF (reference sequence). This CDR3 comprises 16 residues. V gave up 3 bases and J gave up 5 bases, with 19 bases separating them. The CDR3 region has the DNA TGTGCCACCAGCAGTCCTTTACAGGGCTACGCGACTGAAGCTTTCTTT. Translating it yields CATSSPLQGYATEAFF.

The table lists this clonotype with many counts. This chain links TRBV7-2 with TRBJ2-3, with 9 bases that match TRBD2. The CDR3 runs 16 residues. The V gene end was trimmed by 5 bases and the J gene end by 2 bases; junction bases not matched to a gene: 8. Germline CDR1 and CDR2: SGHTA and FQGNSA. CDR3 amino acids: CASSPPGLANTDTQYF. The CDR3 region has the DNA TGTGCCAGCAGCCCACCGGGACTAGCTAACACAGATACGCAGTATTTT.

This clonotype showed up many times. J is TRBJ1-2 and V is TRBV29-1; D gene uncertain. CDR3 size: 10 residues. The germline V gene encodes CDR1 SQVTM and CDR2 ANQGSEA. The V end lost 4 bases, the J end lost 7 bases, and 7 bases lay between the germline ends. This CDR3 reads CSVAVAGYTF. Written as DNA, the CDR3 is TGCAGCGTTGCGGTTGCTGGCTACACCTTC.

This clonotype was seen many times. In DNA, the CDR3 is TGTGCCAGCAGCAAATCAGAGGGAAGGGGAGAGACCCAGTACTTC. Its protein is CASSKSEGRGETQYF. The chain has TRBV21-1 and TRBJ2-5; the table's TRBD1 call for D was not verified on the DNA. TRBV21-1 is a known pseudogene. The CDR3 spans 15 residues.